A single sample is the source of the 3 T cell receptor beta chains below, sequenced in a study of T cell repertoires in cytomegalovirus infection. TCRdb reprocessed the reads with MiXCR, giving one entry per CDR3 protein. This table has about 920,000 distinct CDR3 sequences, 30% to 40% appearing once. These receptors are not linked to any known antigen. Sequenced material: cultured CD8+ T cells from PBMCs, taken from culture after CMV antigen stimulation. The origin of the receptors is a human donor in good health (CMV status not recorded). Some clones in this sample may be carry-over from other donors' samples.

V gene TRBV3-1 combines with J gene TRBJ2-5, with D tentatively TRBD2 (6 bases). The CDR3 length is 16 residues. Germline values: CDR1 LGHDT, CDR2 YNNKEL (reference sequence). V was trimmed by 0 bases and J by 5 bases, leaving 16 bases between them. The CDR3 region is CASSQDRGRGQETQYF. CDR3 DNA sequence: TGTGCCAGCAGCCAAGATCGTGGGCGGGGCCAGGAGACCCAGTACTTC.

In this sample, this clonotype turned up a few times. This chain connects TRBV7-6 to TRBJ2-3, with 8 bases that match TRBD2. V lost 6 bases, J lost 4 bases, and 6 bases stayed unmatched. The CDR3 covers 14 residues. Looked up from germline, CDR1 is SGHVS and CDR2 is FNYEAQ. CDR3 loop: CASSLTSEADTQYF. The CDR3 region has the DNA TGTGCCAGCAGTTTGACTAGCGAGGCAGATACGCAGTATTTT.

The chain couples TRBV5-6 to TRBJ1-4; weak D call: TRBD1 (5 bases). The CDR3 spans 14 residues. V was pared by 3 bases and J by 6 bases, with 12 bases between. Germline V gene sequence: CDR1 SGHDT, CDR2 YYEEEE. This chain's CDR3 is CASSSDTQDEKLFF. In nucleotides, the CDR3 is TGTGCCAGCAGCTCGGACACCCAGGATGAAAAACTGTTTTTT.